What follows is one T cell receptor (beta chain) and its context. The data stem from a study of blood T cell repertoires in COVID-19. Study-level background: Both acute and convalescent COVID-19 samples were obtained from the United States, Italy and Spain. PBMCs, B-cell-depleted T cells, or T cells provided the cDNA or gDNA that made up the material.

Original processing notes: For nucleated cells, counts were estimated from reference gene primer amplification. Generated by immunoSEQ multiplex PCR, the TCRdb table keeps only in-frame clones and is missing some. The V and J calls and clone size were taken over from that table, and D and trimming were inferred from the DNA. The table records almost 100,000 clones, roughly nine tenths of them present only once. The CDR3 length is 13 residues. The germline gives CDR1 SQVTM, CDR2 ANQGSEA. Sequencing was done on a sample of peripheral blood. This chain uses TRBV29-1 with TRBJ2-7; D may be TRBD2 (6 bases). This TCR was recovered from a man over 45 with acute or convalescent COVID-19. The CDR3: CTPRRESPYEQYF. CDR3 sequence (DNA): TGCACCCCGAGGAGGGAGTCCCCCTACGAGCAGTACTTC.